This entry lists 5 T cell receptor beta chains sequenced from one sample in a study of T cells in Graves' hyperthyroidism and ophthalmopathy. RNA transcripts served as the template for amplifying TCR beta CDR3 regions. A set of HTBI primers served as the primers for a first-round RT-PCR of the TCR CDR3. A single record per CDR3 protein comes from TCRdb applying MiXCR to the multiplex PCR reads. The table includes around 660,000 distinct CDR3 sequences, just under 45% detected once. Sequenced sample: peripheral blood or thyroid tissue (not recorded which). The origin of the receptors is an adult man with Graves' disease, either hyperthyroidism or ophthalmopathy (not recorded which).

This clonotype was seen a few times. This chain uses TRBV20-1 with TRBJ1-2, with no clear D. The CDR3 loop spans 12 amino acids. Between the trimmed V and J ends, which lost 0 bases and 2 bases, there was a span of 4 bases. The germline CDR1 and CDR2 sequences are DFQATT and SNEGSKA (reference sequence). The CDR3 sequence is CSAREANYGYTF. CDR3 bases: TGCAGTGCTAGAGAAGCAAACTATGGCTACACCTTC.

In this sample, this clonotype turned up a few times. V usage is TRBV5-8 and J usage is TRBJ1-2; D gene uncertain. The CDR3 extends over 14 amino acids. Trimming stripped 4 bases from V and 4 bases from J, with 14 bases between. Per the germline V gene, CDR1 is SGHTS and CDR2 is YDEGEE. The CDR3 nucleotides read TGTGCCAGCAGCCTCCCGGGCAGCTCCTATGGCTACACCTTC. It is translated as CASSLPGSSYGYTF.

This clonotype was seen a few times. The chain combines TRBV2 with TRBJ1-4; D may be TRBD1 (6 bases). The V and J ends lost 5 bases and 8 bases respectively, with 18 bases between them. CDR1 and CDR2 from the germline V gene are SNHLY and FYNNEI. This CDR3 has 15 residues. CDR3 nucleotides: TGTGCCAGCAGTTACTCAGCAGGGGCATCGGAAAAACTGTTTTTT. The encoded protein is CASSYSAGASEKLFF. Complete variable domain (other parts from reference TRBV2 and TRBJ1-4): EPEVTQTPSHQVTQMGQEVILRCVPISNHLYFYWYRQILGQKVEFLVSFYNNEISEKSEIFDDQFSVERPDGSNFTLKIRSTKLEDSAMYFCASSYSAGASEKLFFGSGTQLSVL.

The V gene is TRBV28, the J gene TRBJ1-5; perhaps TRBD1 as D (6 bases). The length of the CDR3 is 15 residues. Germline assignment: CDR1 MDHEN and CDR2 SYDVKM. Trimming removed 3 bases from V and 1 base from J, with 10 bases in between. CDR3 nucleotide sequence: TGTGCCAGCAGTTTTGGGGGGCGAAGCAATCAGCCCCAGCATTTT. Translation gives CASSFGGRSNQPQHF.

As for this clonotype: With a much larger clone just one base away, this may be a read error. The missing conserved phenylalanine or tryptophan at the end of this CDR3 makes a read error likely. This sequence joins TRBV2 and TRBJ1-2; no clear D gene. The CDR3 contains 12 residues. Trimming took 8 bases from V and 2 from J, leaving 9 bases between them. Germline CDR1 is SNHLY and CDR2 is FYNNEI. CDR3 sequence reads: CASFLGNYGYTL. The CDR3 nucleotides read TGTGCCAGCTTTCTCGGGAACTATGGCTACACCCTC.